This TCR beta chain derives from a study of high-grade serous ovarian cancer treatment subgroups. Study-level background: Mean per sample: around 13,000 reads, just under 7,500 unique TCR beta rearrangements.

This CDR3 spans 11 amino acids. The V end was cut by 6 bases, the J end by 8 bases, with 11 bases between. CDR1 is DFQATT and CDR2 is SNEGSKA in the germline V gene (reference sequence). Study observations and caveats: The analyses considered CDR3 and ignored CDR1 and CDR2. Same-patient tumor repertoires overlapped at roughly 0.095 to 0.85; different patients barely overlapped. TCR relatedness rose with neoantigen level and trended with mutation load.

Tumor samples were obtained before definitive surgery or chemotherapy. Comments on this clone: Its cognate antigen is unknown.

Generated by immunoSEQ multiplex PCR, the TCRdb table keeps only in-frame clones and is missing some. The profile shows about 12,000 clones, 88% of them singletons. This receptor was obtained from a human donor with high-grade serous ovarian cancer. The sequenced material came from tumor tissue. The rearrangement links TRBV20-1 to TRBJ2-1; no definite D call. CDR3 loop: CSAIGHDEQFF. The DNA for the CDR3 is TGCAGTGCAATCGGGCATGATGAGCAGTTCTTC.